The sequence of this T cell receptor (beta chain) was determined in a study of read filtering for tumor transcriptome and immune sequencing. Study in general: Among patients, approximately 17 were male and around 15 female, aged about 45 to 80 (mean approximately 71). By R-ISS, stages I, II and III held about 8, 17 and 7 patients.

The library was built from around 380 ng RNA with molecular barcoded adaptors for alpha/delta and beta/gamma chains. From the reads, TCRdb called clonotypes with MiXCR, one entry per CDR3 protein. The profile covers 5,000 to 6,500 distinct CDR3 sequences, with about a quarter appearing a single time and approximately 48% taken by the ten largest. The germline V and J ends were trimmed by 2 bases and 4 bases, with 15 bases remaining between them. Germline V lookup: CDR1 SGHRS, CDR2 YFSETQ. The CDR3 is 15 residues long. The sample consisted of a population of CD138-negative cells sorted from bone marrow. The clonotype originates from a donor aged 40 or over with multiple myeloma. The chain couples TRBV5-1 to TRBJ1-1; D gene unclear. The DNA of the CDR3 is TGCGCCAGCAGCTTTTGGGAAGGGATGCGCACTGAAGCTTTCTTT. It codes for CASSFWEGMRTEAFF.